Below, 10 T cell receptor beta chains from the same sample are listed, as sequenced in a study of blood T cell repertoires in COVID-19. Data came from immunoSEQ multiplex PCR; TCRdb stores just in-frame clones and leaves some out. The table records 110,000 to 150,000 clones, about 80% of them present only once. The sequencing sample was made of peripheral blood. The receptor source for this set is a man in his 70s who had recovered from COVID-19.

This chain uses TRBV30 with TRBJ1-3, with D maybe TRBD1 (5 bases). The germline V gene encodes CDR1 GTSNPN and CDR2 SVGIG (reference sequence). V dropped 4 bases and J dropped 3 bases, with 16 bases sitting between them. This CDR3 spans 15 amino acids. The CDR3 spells CAWTLPGGVGNTIYF. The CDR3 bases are TGTGCCTGGACCCTACCCGGAGGGGTTGGAAACACCATATATTTT.

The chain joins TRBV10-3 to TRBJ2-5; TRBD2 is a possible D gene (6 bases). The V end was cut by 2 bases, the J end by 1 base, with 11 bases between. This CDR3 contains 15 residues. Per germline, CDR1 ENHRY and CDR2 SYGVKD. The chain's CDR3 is CAISESSGIQETQYF. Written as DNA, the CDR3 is TGTGCCATCAGTGAGAGTAGCGGAATCCAAGAGACCCAGTACTTC.

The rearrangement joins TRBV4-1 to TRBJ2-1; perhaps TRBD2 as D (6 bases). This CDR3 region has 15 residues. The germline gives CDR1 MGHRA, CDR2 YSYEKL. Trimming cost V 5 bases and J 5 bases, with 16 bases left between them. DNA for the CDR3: TGCGCCAGCAGCACGGAGACCCTAGCGCACAATGAGCAGTTCTTC. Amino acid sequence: CASSTETLAHNEQFF.

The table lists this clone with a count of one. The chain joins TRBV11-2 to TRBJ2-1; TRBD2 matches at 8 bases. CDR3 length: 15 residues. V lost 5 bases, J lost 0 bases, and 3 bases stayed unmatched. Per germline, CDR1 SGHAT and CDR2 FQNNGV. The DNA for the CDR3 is TGTGCCAGCAGCAGCACTAGCGGCTCCTACAATGAGCAGTTCTTC. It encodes CASSSTSGSYNEQFF.

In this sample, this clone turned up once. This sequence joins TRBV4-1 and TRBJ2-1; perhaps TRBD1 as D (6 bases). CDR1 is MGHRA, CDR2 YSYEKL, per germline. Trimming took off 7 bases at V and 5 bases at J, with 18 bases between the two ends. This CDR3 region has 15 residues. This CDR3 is CASTLTGMADNEQFF. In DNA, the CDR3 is TGCGCCAGCACCCTGACAGGCATGGCGGACAATGAGCAGTTCTTC.

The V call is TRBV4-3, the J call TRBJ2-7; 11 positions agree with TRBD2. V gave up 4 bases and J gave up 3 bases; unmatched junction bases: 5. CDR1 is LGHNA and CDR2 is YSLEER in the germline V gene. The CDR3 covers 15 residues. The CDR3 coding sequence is TGCGCCAGCAGCCTCGTTAGCGGGGGGGACTACGAGCAGTACTTC. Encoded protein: CASSLVSGGDYEQYF.

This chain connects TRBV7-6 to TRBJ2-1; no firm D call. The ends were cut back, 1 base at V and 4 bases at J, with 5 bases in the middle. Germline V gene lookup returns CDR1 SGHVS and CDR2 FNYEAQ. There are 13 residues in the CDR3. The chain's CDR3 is CASSLGLYNEQFF. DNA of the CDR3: TGTGCCAGCAGCTTAGGTCTGTACAATGAGCAGTTCTTC.

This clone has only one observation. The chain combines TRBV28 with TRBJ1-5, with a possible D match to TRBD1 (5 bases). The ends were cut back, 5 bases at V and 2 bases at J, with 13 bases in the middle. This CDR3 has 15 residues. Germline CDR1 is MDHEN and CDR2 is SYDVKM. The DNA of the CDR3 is TGTGCCAGCAGTCCGACCTTGACAGGCAATCAGCCCCAGCATTTT. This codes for CASSPTLTGNQPQHF.

The CDR3 region has the DNA TGTGCCAGCAGTGAAACAGGGGATTCTGGCTACACCTTC. It encodes CASSETGDSGYTF. The chain couples TRBV6-1 to TRBJ1-2; 7 nucleotides match TRBD1. Germline CDR1 MNHNS, CDR2 SASEGT. J gave up 7 bases and V 2 bases, and 4 bases lay outside the gene matches. The CDR3 is 13 residues long.

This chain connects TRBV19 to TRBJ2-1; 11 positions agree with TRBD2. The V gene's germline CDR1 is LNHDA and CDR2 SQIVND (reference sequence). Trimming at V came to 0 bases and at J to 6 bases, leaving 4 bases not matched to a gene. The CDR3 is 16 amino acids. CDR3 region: CASSIDSGRARNEQFF. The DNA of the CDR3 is TGTGCCAGTAGTATAGATAGCGGGAGGGCCCGCAATGAGCAGTTCTTC.